A single sample is the source of the 10 T cell receptor beta chains below, sequenced in a study of Ad26.COV2.S vaccination and SARS-CoV-2 variants. Treatment denoted: roughly 19 received Ad26.COV2.S at low or high dose, single or two shots; about five received placebo; per-sample allocation not given. Specimen acquisition occurred on day 63 following the initial vaccine or placebo injection. Produced via immunoSEQ multiplex PCR; TCRdb's table is partial and in-frame only. The sample shows approximately 450,000 clones, 80% to 95% of them seen only once. The specimen comprised peripheral blood, sampled in a trial of Ad26.COV2.S vaccine versus placebo. These receptors all stem from a person between 18 and 65 years old who received the Ad26.COV2.S COVID-19 vaccine or a placebo.

The rearrangement links TRBV27 to TRBJ2-1; 7 positions agree with TRBD2. CDR1 and CDR2 (germline): MNHEY, SMNVEV (reference sequence). With 8 bases clipped from V and 4 bases from J, the junction kept 5 bases outside the gene matches. CDR3 length: 13 amino acids. As DNA, the CDR3 is TGTGCCAGCGTGAGCGGGACTTACAATGAGCAGTTCTTC. Protein product: CASVSGTYNEQFF.

The sample holds a few counts of this clone. The chain uses TRBV5-4 and TRBJ2-5; 7 bases map to TRBD2. The CDR3 is 15 residues long. After removal of 5 bases from V and 5 bases from J, the junction contained 12 bases not matched to a gene. The V gene's germline CDR1 is SGHNT and CDR2 YYREEE (reference sequence). The CDR3 spells CASSFTFASGETQYF. CDR3 DNA: TGTGCCAGCAGTTTTACTTTCGCTAGCGGTGAGACCCAGTACTTC.

The rearrangement joins TRBV7-9 to TRBJ2-7; possible D gene TRBD1, 6 bases. This CDR3 is 15 amino acids long. Trimming took 5 bases from V and 3 from J, leaving 17 bases between them. CDR1 is SEHNR, CDR2 FQNEAQ, per germline (reference sequence). The DNA of the CDR3 is TGTGCCAGCAGCCCACAGGGTTGGCTGGTCTACGAGCAGTACTTC. Residues: CASSPQGWLVYEQYF.

This chain uses TRBV25-1 with TRBJ2-1; tentative D call: TRBD1 (6 bases). V dropped 7 bases and J dropped 8 bases, with 21 bases sitting between them. This CDR3 is built from 15 residues. Germline CDR1 reads MGHDK; CDR2 reads SYGVNS. The CDR3 loop reads CASTPPGTSYDEQFF. The CDR3 bases are TGTGCCAGCACTCCTCCCGGGACATCATACGATGAGCAGTTCTTC.

The chain combines TRBV14 with TRBJ2-1; TRBD2 agrees at 9 bases. V gave up 0 bases and J gave up 5 bases; unmatched junction bases: 11. Looked up from germline, CDR1 is SGHDN and CDR2 is FVKESK. The CDR3 length is 18 residues. The CDR3 DNA reads as TGTGCCAGCAGCCAAGAGCGGGAGGGCCGCTTGTTACACAATGAGCAGTTCTTC. It translates to CASSQEREGRLLHNEQFF. The entire variable domain, with the rest obtained from reference TRBV14 and TRBJ2-1, is as follows: EAGVTQFPSHSVIEKGQTVTLRCDPISGHDNLYWYRRVMGKEIKFLLHFVKESKQDESGMPNNRFLAERTGGTYSTLKVQPAELEDSGVYFCASSQEREGRLLHNEQFFGPGTRLTVL.

This clone was detected only once. This chain connects TRBV30 to TRBJ1-2, with 7 bases matching TRBD1. Per the germline V gene, CDR1 is GTSNPN and CDR2 is SVGIG (reference sequence). The junction had 6 bases not matched to a gene; V was cut back by 3 bases and J by 5 bases. This CDR3 has 13 residues. The CDR3, as DNA: TGTGCCTGGAGGGGGGAGGGGGCATATGGCTACACCTTC. Translated: CAWRGEGAYGYTF.

The chain uses TRBV6-6 and TRBJ2-1, with D maybe TRBD2 (5 bases). Per the germline V gene, CDR1 is MNHNY and CDR2 is SVGAGI (reference sequence). This CDR3 spans 14 amino acids. V was clipped by 6 bases and J by 1 base, with 10 bases between them. CDR3 sequence (DNA): TGTGCCAGCAGGGACCGGGGTTCCTACAATGAGCAGTTCTTC. This gives the protein CASRDRGSYNEQFF.

This clone was observed once. The chain couples TRBV4-1 to TRBJ1-1; 9 positions match TRBD1. Germline values: CDR1 MGHRA, CDR2 YSYEKL. Germline trimming cut 4 bases from V and 2 bases from J; bases unmatched to any gene: 2. The CDR3 has 14 residues. The CDR3 spells CASSLTGGNTEAFF. The CDR3 region has the DNA TGCGCCAGCAGCCTGACAGGGGGAAACACTGAAGCTTTCTTT.

The CDR3 DNA is TGCGCCAGCAGCGAAAGTAGCGGATTTTATGGCTACACCTTC. Amino acid sequence: CASSESSGFYGYTF. The chain uses TRBV4-3 and TRBJ1-2; D gene uncertain. V shed 5 bases and J shed 5 bases, with 15 bases lying between them. The CDR3 has 14 amino acids. Looked up from germline, CDR1 is LGHNA and CDR2 is YSLEER.

This chain connects TRBV18 to TRBJ2-7, with D possibly being TRBD1 or TRBD2 (7 bases each). Germline CDR1 is KGHSH and CDR2 is LQKENI. The CDR3 covers 19 residues. Trimming removed 6 bases from V and 4 bases from J, with 31 bases in between. CDR3 in DNA: TGTGCCAGCTCGCGGGACAGCGCGACCGGGAGGAGGGAAGATTACGAGCAGTACTTC. It translates to CASSRDSATGRREDYEQYF.